These T cell receptor beta chains were read from a single sample in a study of blood T cell repertoires in COVID-19. Assay: immunoSEQ multiplex PCR; the TCRdb copy retains only in-frame clones and omits some. Of 250,000 to 300,000 clones in the sample, around 86% are singletons; the top ten hold 2% to 2.5%. The sequencing sample was made of peripheral blood. The receptors here all came from a man over 45 with acute or convalescent COVID-19. The conserved cysteine and the conserved F or W are not part of the CDR3 here.

12	TRBV18	TRBJ2-7	ASATGQTTYEQY
15	TRBV5-4	TRBJ2-1	ASSETLAVSSYNEQF
13	TRBV3-1/TRBV3-2	TRBJ2-5	ASSQERTGQETQY
11	TRBV29-1	TRBJ1-5	SVQGTEGQPQH
11	TRBV6-5	TRBJ2-7	ASRYRESSSTY
13	TRBV4-1	TRBJ1-2	ASSQGVTENYGYT
10	TRBV7-9	TRBJ2-7	ASSRQVYEQY
12	TRBV6-2/TRBV6-3	TRBJ1-2	ASSYRQGDYGYT
12	TRBV27	TRBJ1-6	ASRPTGFDSPLH
13	TRBV5-1	TRBJ1-5	ASSLVGDSNQPQH
10	TRBV29-1	TRBJ1-4	SVERPGEKLF
13	TRBV18	TRBJ2-7	ASSPTGQLKYEQY
13	TRBV9	TRBJ1-2	ASSVAQGGYYGYT
13	TRBV3-1/TRBV3-2	TRBJ1-1	ASSKSDRTNTEAF
10	TRBV11-1	TRBJ1-2	ASSGRGTGYT
14	TRBV3-1/TRBV3-2	TRBJ1-2	ASSQDWPGENYGYT
17	TRBV27	TRBJ2-7	ASSPGLAGGHPTPYEQY
11	TRBV7-9	TRBJ1-1	ASRGAVHTEAF
16	TRBV5-6	TRBJ2-1	ASSLEGYTSGGYNEQF
14	TRBV19	TRBJ1-2	ASSTPDSLSFYGYT
10	TRBV6-5	TRBJ1-1	ASRTGVGEAF
14	TRBV7-2	TRBJ2-1	ASSLAGLAGNNEQF